The 11 T cell receptor beta chains presented below share a single source sample, sequenced in a study of CD8 T cells in ankylosing spondylitis. TCRdb fed the 5' RACE reads into MiXCR, producing one record per CDR3 protein. The table shows tens of thousands of distinct CDR3 sequences, with under 30% occurring only once. The sequencing input was blood, either unsorted or a sorted T cell fraction (not recorded which). Receptor source: a male donor with ankylosing spondylitis or in good health (not recorded which).

This chain uses TRBV29-1 with TRBJ1-3; D is unresolved. This CDR3 has 15 residues. CDR1 and CDR2 from the germline V gene are SQVTM and ANQGSEA. Trimming took off 5 bases at V and 0 bases at J, with 14 bases between the two ends. CDR3: CSVRAGSNSGNTIYF. In DNA form, the CDR3 reads TGCAGCGTTCGGGCCGGCTCCAACTCTGGAAACACCATATATTTT.

The rearrangement joins TRBV5-4 to TRBJ2-3; D call uncertain. The germline CDR1 and CDR2 sequences are SGHNT and YYREEE (reference sequence). The CDR3 is 14 amino acids. Trimming took 0 bases from V and 0 from J, leaving 5 bases between them. The CDR3 DNA follows: TGTGCCAGCAGCTTGGGACTGAGCACAGATACGCAGTATTTT. Translating gives CASSLGLSTDTQYF.

The chain has TRBV20-1 and TRBJ1-1, with unresolved D. Germline V gene lookup returns CDR1 DFQATT and CDR2 SNEGSKA (reference sequence). This CDR3 has 13 amino acids. Trimming pared 6 bases from V and 4 bases from J, leaving 15 bases between. CDR3 nucleotide sequence: TGCAGTGCCCACCTCCGTGGGAGCACTGAAGCTTTCTTT. It codes for CSAHLRGSTEAFF.

This clonotype came up many times. The chain is built from TRBV24-1 and TRBJ2-3; 8 bases are a match to TRBD1. V dropped 10 bases and J dropped 0; count of bases not matched to a gene: 2. CDR3 size: 13 residues. Germline lookup yields CDR1 KGHDR and CDR2 SFDVKD. CDR3 sequence reads: CATGDRSTDTQYF. CDR3 DNA sequence: TGTGCCACTGGGGACAGGAGCACAGATACGCAGTATTTT.

This clonotype has only a few counts. The chain carries TRBV5-5 and TRBJ2-1, with D uncertain. The CDR3 contains 12 residues. The V gene's germline CDR1 is SGHKS and CDR2 YYEKEE (reference sequence). V lost 2 bases, J lost 8 bases, and 8 bases lay in between. The CDR3 coding sequence is TGTGCCAGCAGCTTCGGGTTCGATGAGCAGTTCTTC. This encodes CASSFGFDEQFF.

The V call is TRBV5-1, the J call TRBJ1-5; 8 bases line up with TRBD1. The germline V gene encodes CDR1 SGHRS and CDR2 YFSETQ. The J segment lost 7 bases and the V segment lost 3 bases, leaving 6 bases of the junction unmatched. This CDR3 comprises 14 residues. The CDR3 loop reads CASSYGQGGQPQHF. CDR3 bases: TGCGCCAGCAGCTACGGACAGGGTGGCCAGCCCCAGCATTTT.

This rearrangement joins TRBV27 to TRBJ1-1; 8 nucleotides line up with TRBD1. CDR3 length: 15 residues. Germline values: CDR1 MNHEY, CDR2 SMNVEV (reference sequence). The ends lost 6 bases at V and 6 bases at J; junction bases unmatched: 12. The CDR3 region is CASSPGGARVAEAFF. Written as DNA, the CDR3 is TGTGCCAGCAGCCCAGGGGGCGCGCGAGTTGCTGAAGCTTTCTTT.

This sequence joins TRBV20-1 and TRBJ2-5; a weak D match, TRBD2 (5 bases). CDR3 length equals 13 residues. Trimming stripped 1 base from V and 5 bases from J, with 11 bases between. Germline-derived CDR1 and CDR2 are DFQATT and SNEGSKA (reference sequence). In DNA form, the CDR3 reads TGCAGTGCTAGAGTGTCTAGCTTGGAGACCCAGTACTTC. Amino acids: CSARVSSLETQYF.

This clonotype was recorded a few times. The V gene is TRBV10-3, the J gene TRBJ2-1, with TRBD1 as a possible D gene (5 bases). This CDR3 has 14 amino acids. Germline lookup yields CDR1 ENHRY and CDR2 SYGVKD. V was cut by 9 bases and J by 8 bases, with 20 bases left in between. CDR3 DNA: TGTGCCATACAGGAGCCTGTCTTCGACGATGAGCAGTTCTTC. Its protein product is CAIQEPVFDDEQFF.

The chain links TRBV11-1 to TRBJ2-7; the D gene is possibly TRBD2 (6 bases). The V end lost 1 base, the J end lost 3 bases, and 13 bases lay between the germline ends. Per the germline V gene, CDR1 is SGHAT and CDR2 is FQDESV (reference sequence). CDR3 length equals 15 residues. CDR3 protein: CASSLDVSGSYEQYF. The CDR3 nucleotides are TGTGCCAGCAGCTTAGACGTTAGCGGAAGCTACGAGCAGTACTTC. The whole variable domain, remainder taken from reference TRBV11-1 and TRBJ2-7, is EAEVAQSPRYKITEKSQAVAFWCDPISGHATLYWYRQILGQGPELLVQFQDESVVDDSQLPKDRFSAERLKGVDSTLKIQPAELGDSAMYLCASSLDVSGSYEQYFGPGTRLTVT.

This chain joins TRBV29-1 and TRBJ2-2, with unresolved D. Per the germline V gene, CDR1 is SQVTM and CDR2 is ANQGSEA. V was clipped by 7 bases and J by 5 bases, with 14 bases between them. The CDR3 is 13 residues long. The CDR3 loop reads CSAHLSGTGELFF. CDR3 nucleotide sequence: TGCAGCGCCCACCTGAGTGGGACCGGGGAGCTGTTTTTT.